Sequencing of this TCR beta chain was carried out in a study of T cells in women clearing cervical HPV infection. Per the germline V gene, CDR1 is ENHRY and CDR2 is SYGVKD. J gave up 6 bases and V 3 bases, and 17 bases lay outside the gene matches. This CDR3 spans 18 amino acids. Details on this clone: The read ends 3 residues before the CDR3 terminus; that terminus is restored from the germline J gene.

TCRdb's table, derived via immunoSEQ multiplex PCR, lists solely in-frame clones and lacks some. Its table lists 30,000 to 40,000 clones. Sequences were obtained from blood buffy coat. The V call is TRBV10-3, the J call TRBJ2-4; 7 nucleotides match TRBD1. The TCR sequence derives from a woman between 18 and 70 years old with a cervical HPV16 infection that either progressed to CIN3+ or cleared (not recorded which). CDR3 DNA (partial): TGTGCCATCAGTGAATCGGGACAGACGAGAGGGTCGAGAAACATT. Its protein is CAISESGQTRGSRNI. The complete CDR3 reads CAISESGQTRGSRNIQYF.